This T cell receptor beta chain was captured by sequencing in a study of CD8 T cells in ankylosing spondylitis. General study results and limits: There were earlier reports of some motif variants in reactive arthritis synovial fluid and blood. One TCR beta motif, made up of several highly homologous variants, appeared characteristic of ankylosing spondylitis blood.

MiXCR was run by TCRdb on the 5' RACE reads, yielding one entry per CDR3 protein. The data contain fewer than 350,000 distinct CDR3 sequences, 11% of them singletons. The J segment lost 5 bases and the V segment lost 1 base, leaving 19 bases of the junction unmatched. The germline gives CDR1 KGHDR, CDR2 SFDVKD. The CDR3 is 21 residues long. As concerns this clonotype: What it binds is not known.

This TCR derives from a female donor with ankylosing spondylitis or in good health (not recorded which). The sequenced sample was blood, either unsorted or a sorted T cell fraction (not recorded which). The chain uses TRBV24-1 and TRBJ1-6, with TRBD1 matching 7 bases. CDR3 sequence (DNA): TGTGCCACCAGTGATTTTATCCGGGACAGCGATCATCCCCCGAATAATTCACCCCTCCACTTT. It is translated as CATSDFIRDSDHPPNNSPLHF.